This TCR beta chain was sequenced in a study of lymphopenia after photon versus proton radiotherapy. Broader study findings: In patients who died, overall survival fell as post-nadir TCR diversity dropped more.

This CDR3 region has 15 residues. Germline CDR1 LNHDA, CDR2 SQIVND (reference sequence). The V end was cut by 3 bases, the J end by 2 bases, with 14 bases between. About this clone: As yet, its antigen is unknown.

Here immunoSEQ multiplex PCR was the method, and the copy in TCRdb shows in-frame clones only, minus some. This sample has about 20,000 clones, with about 90% found just once. Sequencing used peripheral blood, obtained from a patient treated with proton-based radiotherapy. This sequence joins TRBV19 and TRBJ2-7; D possibly corresponds to TRBD1 (5 bases). The receptor comes from a woman in her seventies with pancreatic cancer. Some clones in this sample may be carry-over from other donors' samples. The CDR3: CASSIFGAAPYEQYF. The CDR3 DNA is TGTGCCAGTAGTATTTTTGGGGCGGCTCCCTACGAGCAGTACTTC.